This T cell receptor beta chain was found in a study of blood T cell repertoires in COVID-19. The overall study: Donors in the United States, Italy and Spain gave samples during acute or convalescent COVID-19. The cDNA or gDNA used as material had been derived from T cells, B-cell-depleted T cells, or PBMCs.

Enrollment of patients from Seattle took place during active infection, with longitudinal follow-up. Original processing methods: Amplification of reference gene primers was used by the study to estimate nucleated cell counts. The protocol was immunoSEQ multiplex PCR, while the TCRdb copy is restricted to in-frame clones and leaves out a portion. The V and J calls and the clone size are those of that table, but D and trimming were determined from the DNA. This sample yields around 150,000 clones, of which approximately 92% are seen a single time; around 4.6% belongs to the top ten. This CDR3 comprises 14 residues. After removal of 7 bases from V and 6 bases from J, the junction contained 7 bases not matched to a gene. The germline V gene has CDR1 MNHEY and CDR2 SVGAGI.

The sequence came from a man aged 25 to 40 with COVID-19, enrolled during active disease. This chain connects TRBV6-5 to TRBJ1-3; 9 nucleotides align to TRBD1. The specimen sequenced was peripheral blood. The CDR3 coding sequence is TGTGCCAGCATCTCGAGGACAGGGGAAAACACCATATATTTT. It specifies CASISRTGENTIYF.